This T cell receptor (beta chain) originates from a study of T-cell memory formation after mild COVID-19. Germline V gene sequence: CDR1 SNHLY, CDR2 FYNNEI. This CDR3 comprises 14 residues. V was clipped by 6 bases and J by 2 bases; unmatched bases: 3. TCRdb fed the 5' RACE reads into MiXCR, producing one record per CDR3 protein. The table records hundreds of thousands of distinct CDR3 sequences, roughly 15% of them present only once. On this clonotype: What it binds is not known.

General study findings and limits: Later expanders leaned CD4+, whereas day 15 to 85 contracting clones were balanced CD4/CD8. Pre-infection memory carried some responding clones, suggesting that cross-reactive memory joined. Mainly CM and EM harbored the contracting CD4+ clones; mainly EMRA harbored the CD8+ ones.

The V call is TRBV2, the J call TRBJ2-5; TRBD1 agrees at 10 bases. The clonotype comes from a young man who had mild COVID-19 (a few samples of this study predate the infection). Cell type and time point are not known. Sequenced material: PBMCs or a T cell subset sorted from them (not recorded which). CDR3 loop: CASRRTGGQETQYF. As DNA, the CDR3 is TGTGCCAGCAGGCGGACAGGGGGACAAGAGACCCAGTACTTC.